What follows are 28 T cell receptor beta chains derived from one specimen sequenced in a study of blood T cell repertoires in COVID-19. Data came from immunoSEQ multiplex PCR; TCRdb stores just in-frame clones and leaves some out. The table records around 150,000 clones, roughly 93% of them present only once. Material for sequencing was peripheral blood. Every receptor here comes from a man between 18 and 35 years old with acute or convalescent COVID-19.

The V gene is TRBV16, the J gene TRBJ1-5; perhaps TRBD1 as D (6 bases). The CDR3 sequence is 12 residues long. Looked up from germline, CDR1 is KGHSY and CDR2 is FQNENV. The V end lost 6 bases, the J end lost 7 bases, and 10 bases lay between the germline ends. The chain's CDR3 is CASRQGEQPQHF. In DNA, the CDR3 is TGTGCCAGCAGACAGGGAGAACAGCCCCAGCATTTT.

This rearrangement joins TRBV3-1 (or the pseudogene TRBV3-2) to TRBJ1-3; D gene ambiguous. Germline V gene data show CDR1 as LGHDT and CDR2 as YNNKEL (reference sequence). V gave up 0 bases and J gave up 2 bases, with 17 bases separating them. CDR3 length equals 18 residues. In nucleotides, the CDR3 is TGTGCCAGCAGCCAAGAAGGATTATTGGGCAGAGCTGGAAACACCATATATTTT. The encoded protein is CASSQEGLLGRAGNTIYF.

This sequence joins TRBV3-1 (or the pseudogene TRBV3-2) and TRBJ2-3; TRBD2 is a possible D gene (7 bases). This CDR3 contains 17 residues. The germline CDR1 and CDR2 sequences are LGHDT and YNNKEL (reference sequence). Trimming cost V 2 bases and J 9 bases, with 24 bases left between them. The chain's CDR3 is CASSQQGGAQGSETQYF. CDR3 sequence (DNA): TGTGCCAGCAGCCAACAAGGGGGGGCCCAGGGGTCGGAGACGCAGTATTTT.

This chain uses TRBV29-1 with TRBJ2-1; 10 positions agree with TRBD2. CDR1 SQVTM and CDR2 ANQGSEA come from the germline V gene. This CDR3 spans 16 amino acids. V shed 7 bases, J shed 1 base, and the junction held 10 bases outside the gene matches. CDR3 sequence: CSAGTSDSRSYNEQFF. CDR3 nucleotide sequence: TGCAGCGCCGGGACTAGCGATTCGCGGTCCTACAATGAGCAGTTCTTC.

The rearrangement uses TRBV19 and TRBJ1-1; D perhaps matches TRBD1 (5 bases). Trimming cost V 0 bases and J 7 bases, with 21 bases left between them. The length of the CDR3 is 17 residues. CDR1 and CDR2 from the germline V gene are LNHDA and SQIVND (reference sequence). CDR3 coding DNA: TGTGCCAGTAGTATAGAAGGGGAGGGGACCCGGGACGATGAAGCTTTCTTT. This gives the protein CASSIEGEGTRDDEAFF. The full variable domain, with the rest looked up from reference TRBV19 and TRBJ1-1, is DGGITQSPKYLFRKEGQNVTLSCEQNLNHDAMYWYRQDPGQGLRLIYYSQIVNDFQKGDIAEGYSVSREKKESFPLTVTSAQKNPTAFYLCASSIEGEGTRDDEAFFGQGTRLTVV.

V is TRBV7-4 and J is TRBJ1-4; 9 positions match TRBD1. J was trimmed by 2 bases and V by 5 bases; bases with no gene match: 15. CDR1 SGHVT and CDR2 SQSDAQ come from the germline V gene. This CDR3 is 19 amino acids long. The CDR3 sequence: CASSPICGTGSVTNEKLFF. The CDR3 region has the DNA TGTGCCAGCAGCCCTATATGTGGGACAGGGTCGGTGACTAATGAAAAACTGTTTTTT.

The chain carries TRBV5-1 and TRBJ1-3; maybe TRBD1 (6 bases). Germline-derived CDR1 and CDR2 are SGHRS and YFSETQ. V was pared by 3 bases and J by 3 bases, with 13 bases between. The CDR3 contains 15 residues. The CDR3 loop reads CASSSEQGIGNTIYF. The CDR3 DNA is TGCGCCAGCAGCTCAGAACAGGGAATTGGAAACACCATATATTTT.

The chain links TRBV6-6 to TRBJ2-1; the match to TRBD1 covers 9 bases. The germline CDR1 and CDR2 sequences are MNHNY and SVGAGI (reference sequence). The V and J ends lost 6 bases and 0 bases, in that order; junction bases with no gene match: 6. The CDR3 has 16 amino acids. The CDR3 bases are TGTGCCAGCAGATTACAGGGGGCGAGCTCCTACAATGAGCAGTTCTTC. It codes for CASRLQGASSYNEQFF.

This clone appeared a single time. The V gene is TRBV10-1, the J gene TRBJ2-1, with TRBD2 matching 9 bases. V lost 0 bases to trimming and J lost 4 bases; unmatched junction nucleotides: 10. The CDR3 loop spans 18 amino acids. Germline-derived CDR1 and CDR2 are WNHNN and SYGVQD (reference sequence). CDR3 in DNA: TGCGCCAGCAGTGAGTCGATCGGTAGCGGGAGATCTTACAATGAGCAGTTCTTC. Translating it yields CASSESIGSGRSYNEQFF.

The genes are TRBV5-1 and TRBJ1-1, with 7 positions matching TRBD1. This CDR3 region has 15 residues. Germline CDR1 is SGHRS and CDR2 is YFSETQ. V gave up 1 base and J gave up 0 bases; unmatched junction bases: 3. Here the CDR3 reads CASSLPGGMNTEAFF. The DNA for the CDR3 is TGCGCCAGCAGCTTGCCAGGGGGTATGAACACTGAAGCTTTCTTT.

CDR3 sequence (DNA): TGTGCCAGCGGAACAGGGGTGGGTGAAGCTTTCTTT. Protein sequence: CASGTGVGEAFF. The chain couples TRBV12-3 or TRBV12-4 to TRBJ1-1; 7 bases map to TRBD1. CDR3 size: 12 residues. Losses at the gene ends were 8 bases for V and 7 bases for J; bases not matched to a gene: 7.

This chain uses TRBV19 with TRBJ1-1; D gene uncertain. Trimming stripped 2 bases from V and 3 bases from J, with 10 bases between. Germline V gives CDR1 LNHDA, CDR2 SQIVND (reference sequence). CDR3 length equals 14 residues. CDR3 sequence: CASSILGLDTEAFF. CDR3 in DNA: TGTGCCAGTAGTATATTGGGCCTGGACACTGAAGCTTTCTTT.

The gene calls are TRBV11-2 and TRBJ1-4; possibly TRBD1 for D (5 bases). Germline CDR1 and CDR2: SGHAT and FQNNGV. The CDR3 is 15 residues long. The V gene lost 1 base and the J gene lost 0 bases, with 6 bases spanning the gap. CDR3 protein: CASSLGGATNEKLFF. The CDR3 bases are TGTGCCAGCAGCTTAGGGGGGGCAACTAATGAAAAACTGTTTTTT.

V usage is TRBV6-6 and J usage is TRBJ1-5, with D possibly being TRBD1 (5 bases). The V end was cut by 4 bases, the J end by 4 bases, with 17 bases between. Germline V gene sequence: CDR1 MNHNY, CDR2 SVGAGI (reference sequence). The CDR3 loop spans 16 amino acids. This CDR3 is CASSSLSTGGNQPQHF. The CDR3 coding sequence is TGTGCCAGCAGTTCACTCTCGACGGGGGGTAATCAGCCCCAGCATTTT.

This clone has a handful of counts. This chain joins TRBV10-1 and TRBJ2-7, with D perhaps matching TRBD2 (5 bases). Germline CDR1 and CDR2: WNHNN and SYGVQD (reference sequence). V gave up 8 bases and J gave up 4 bases, with 9 bases separating them. This CDR3 contains 11 residues. This chain's CDR3 is CASSTGYEQYF. CDR3 in DNA: TGCGCCAGCTCGACGGGGTACGAGCAGTACTTC.

The sample holds one count of this clone. This chain uses TRBV19 with TRBJ1-2; perhaps TRBD1 as D (6 bases). Germline V lookup: CDR1 LNHDA, CDR2 SQIVND (reference sequence). The ends were cut back, 6 bases at V and 5 bases at J, with 19 bases in the middle. This CDR3 spans 15 amino acids. CDR3 residues: CASRRSWAGEYGYTF. The DNA for the CDR3 is TGTGCCAGTAGGCGGTCGTGGGCAGGGGAATATGGCTACACCTTC.

V usage is TRBV19 and J usage is TRBJ1-5; TRBD1 matches at 7 bases. CDR1 LNHDA and CDR2 SQIVND come from the germline V gene (reference sequence). Trimming took 2 bases from V and 4 from J; bases not matched to a gene: 5. The CDR3 contains 15 residues. CDR3 coding DNA: TGTGCCAGTAGTATATGGACAGGCACTAATCAGCCCCAGCATTTT. Translating it yields CASSIWTGTNQPQHF.

V usage is TRBV18 and J usage is TRBJ1-5, with D hard to call. Trimming removed 2 bases from V and 0 bases from J, with 8 bases in between. Looked up from germline, CDR1 is KGHSH and CDR2 is LQKENI. This CDR3 spans 15 amino acids. CDR3 in amino acids: CASSPASYSNQPQHF. As DNA, the CDR3 is TGTGCCAGCTCACCAGCCTCCTATAGCAATCAGCCCCAGCATTTT.

The J gene is TRBJ2-1, the V gene TRBV7-9, with TRBD1 matching 7 bases. The V segment lost 4 bases and the J segment 4 bases; nucleotides outside the gene matches: 13. Germline V gene data show CDR1 as SEHNR and CDR2 as FQNEAQ (reference sequence). CDR3 length: 17 amino acids. The CDR3 sequence: CASSSLQGTLGYNEQFF. CDR3 nucleotides: TGTGCCAGCAGCTCCCTACAGGGGACACTTGGATACAATGAGCAGTTCTTC. Supplemented by reference TRBV7-9 and TRBJ2-1, the full variable domain reads DTGVSQNPRHKITKRGQNVTFRCDPISEHNRLYWYRQTLGQGPEFLTYFQNEAQLEKSRLLSDRFSAERPKGSFSTLEIQRTEQGDSAMYLCASSSLQGTLGYNEQFFGPGTRLTVL.

Here the CDR3 reads CSVGQFGNQPQHF. For the CDR3, the DNA is TGCAGCGTTGGACAGTTTGGTAATCAGCCCCAGCATTTT. This chain uses TRBV29-1 with TRBJ1-5; TRBD1 might be the D (5 bases). V was shortened by 4 bases and J by 4 bases, with 11 bases between the two germline ends. CDR3 length: 13 residues. Germline V gene data show CDR1 as SQVTM and CDR2 as ANQGSEA.

The J gene is TRBJ2-3, the V gene TRBV7-5; TRBD2, the table's D call, was not compared with the DNA. TRBV7-5 is reported as a pseudogene. The CDR3 consists of 16 residues. CDR3 amino acids: CVRSYQRAGGTDTQYF. In DNA form, the CDR3 reads TGTGTCAGAAGCTATCAACGGGCGGGGGGCACAGATACGCAGTATTTT.

The V gene is TRBV5-1, the J gene TRBJ2-1; D not certain. The CDR3 extends over 15 amino acids. CDR1 and CDR2 (germline): SGHRS, YFSETQ. Trimming left V 1 base short and J 5 bases short, with 13 bases between. The DNA for the CDR3 is TGCGCCAGCAGCTTGTATTCAGTGAACAACAATGAGCAGTTCTTC. As protein: CASSLYSVNNNEQFF.

Comments on this clone: This sample also contains other DNA sequences that code for the same CDR3. The chain joins TRBV6-5 to TRBJ1-6; D is ambiguous. Trimming took 2 bases from V and 7 from J, leaving 3 bases between them. Germline CDR1 reads MNHEY; CDR2 reads SVGAGI. The CDR3 length is 12 residues. The CDR3 sequence is CASSYPNSPLHF. CDR3 bases: TGTGCCAGCAGTTACCCAAATTCACCCCTCCACTTT.

The rearrangement links TRBV29-1 to TRBJ2-5; D perhaps matches TRBD2 (6 bases). Germline V gene sequence: CDR1 SQVTM, CDR2 ANQGSEA. V lost 4 bases and J lost 3, with 9 bases in between. The CDR3 has 12 residues. The CDR3 nucleotides are TGCAGCGTTGCTTCGGGGGAAGAGACCCAGTACTTC. Amino acids: CSVASGEETQYF.

The CDR3 nucleotides are TGCAGCGTCTCTCGGCGGGGGCCGCAAGAGACCCAGTACTTC. Protein sequence: CSVSRRGPQETQYF. The chain employs TRBV29-1 and TRBJ2-5; possibly TRBD2 for D (7 bases). The CDR3 is 14 residues long. Germline-derived CDR1 and CDR2 are SQVTM and ANQGSEA. Trimming pared 6 bases from V and 2 bases from J, leaving 16 bases between.

The CDR3 here is CASSPRGTNGATQYF. The CDR3 nucleotides read TGTGCCAGCAGCCCGAGAGGGACTAACGGGGCTACGCAGTATTTT. The chain recombines TRBV9 with TRBJ2-3; 7 bases align to TRBD2. Germline lookup yields CDR1 SGDLS and CDR2 YYNGEE. V was clipped by 4 bases and J by 8 bases; unmatched bases: 13. The CDR3 is 15 residues long.

The V and J genes are TRBV9 and TRBJ1-5; D is possibly TRBD1 (6 bases). Germline V gives CDR1 SGDLS, CDR2 YYNGEE. V lost 0 bases and J lost 0, with 13 bases in between. CDR3 size: 17 residues. CDR3 loop: CASSVATTGNSNQPQHF. The DNA of the CDR3 is TGTGCCAGCAGCGTAGCTACAACAGGGAATAGCAATCAGCCCCAGCATTTT.

The chain employs TRBV30 and TRBJ1-2; no clear D gene. There are 13 residues in the CDR3. Germline lookup yields CDR1 GTSNPN and CDR2 SVGIG (reference sequence). Trimming left V 3 bases short and J 4 bases short, with 12 bases between. Here the CDR3 DNA reads TGTGCCTGGAGGGGTCCGGGAACCTATGGCTACACCTTC. This gives the protein CAWRGPGTYGYTF.